The clone carrying this T cell receptor beta chain was picked up many times. The ends lost 2 bases at V and 8 bases at J; junction bases unmatched: 9. Per the germline V gene, CDR1 is MNHEY and CDR2 is SMNVEV (reference sequence). CDR3 size: 15 residues. TCRdb reprocessed the RT-PCR reads via MiXCR and lists one record per CDR3 protein. The table has hundreds of thousands of distinct CDR3 sequences, 13% to 15% seen once. Sequenced input: memory CD4+ T cells from blood. The clonotype comes from a female donor in good health, serving as a healthy control. This chain links TRBV27 with TRBJ1-2, with 9 bases matching TRBD1. CDR3 DNA sequence: TGTGCCAGCAGTTTAACCTACAGGGGGCTAGGAGGCTACACCTTC. Its translation is CASSLTYRGLGGYTF.